Presented here are 10 T cell receptor beta chains from one specimen sequenced in a study of cytomegalovirus exposure and HLA in healthy donors. Researchers ran the PCR with 60 Vbeta and 13 Jbeta primers. Some clones are missing from TCRdb's copy, which holds only in-frame ones; the method was immunoSEQ multiplex PCR. The data show 120,000 or so clones, less than 80% seen once. Sequencing was carried out using PBMCs. The receptors stem from a man aged 35 to 55 in good health and CMV-seropositive.

The chain is built from TRBV11-2 and TRBJ2-2, with D perhaps matching TRBD2 (7 bases). The germline gives CDR1 SGHAT, CDR2 FQNNGV. This CDR3 contains 16 residues. Trimming pared 2 bases from V and 5 bases from J, leaving 15 bases between. DNA for the CDR3: TGTGCCAGCAGCTTAAATCGGGGGGCAAGGACCGGGGAGCTGTTTTTT. Translated, it gives CASSLNRGARTGELFF.

The rearrangement uses TRBV4-1 and TRBJ2-1; 9 bases are a match to TRBD2. This CDR3 comprises 15 residues. Looked up from germline, CDR1 is MGHRA and CDR2 is YSYEKL. Losses at the gene ends were 0 bases for V and 16 bases for J; bases not matched to a gene: 13. CDR3 bases: TGCGCCAGCAGCCAAGATGTTAGCGGGAGCTTAGGGCCTTTCTTC. This codes for CASSQDVSGSLGPFF.

CDR3 amino acids: CASSFTLAGGSYEQYF. The CDR3 DNA reads TGTGCCAGCAGCTTCACTTTAGCGGGGGGCTCCTACGAGCAGTACTTC. The rearrangement uses TRBV7-9 and TRBJ2-7; 10 bases are a match to TRBD2. Germline V gives CDR1 SEHNR, CDR2 FQNEAQ (reference sequence). This CDR3 is 16 amino acids long. V lost 3 bases to trimming and J lost 0 bases; unmatched junction nucleotides: 5.

CDR3 residues: CASSNRGRDNSPLHF. In nucleotides, the CDR3 is TGCGCCAGCAGTAACAGGGGGCGAGATAATTCACCCCTCCACTTT. The V gene is TRBV10-2, the J gene TRBJ1-6, with 9 bases matching TRBD1. Germline loops: CDR1 WSHSY, CDR2 SAAADI. Losses at the gene ends were 5 bases for V and 5 bases for J; bases not matched to a gene: 4. The CDR3 is 15 residues long.

The chain has TRBV6-5 and TRBJ2-5, with D unresolved. CDR1 and CDR2 (germline): MNHEY, SVGAGI. This CDR3 has 13 amino acids. V shed 4 bases and J shed 5 bases, with 11 bases lying between them. The CDR3 DNA sequence: TGTGCCAGCAGTTCCTTCCGGTCGGAGACCCAGTACTTC. The encoded protein is CASSSFRSETQYF.

The chain links TRBV5-1 to TRBJ2-2, with 10 bases identical to TRBD2. CDR3 length equals 16 residues. V lost 4 bases to trimming and J lost 2 bases; unmatched junction nucleotides: 5. CDR1 SGHRS and CDR2 YFSETQ come from the germline V gene. DNA of the CDR3: TGCGCCAGCAGCCTGAGCGGGGGGGATAACACCGGGGAGCTGTTTTTT. This encodes CASSLSGGDNTGELFF. The full variable domain, its missing parts supplied by reference TRBV5-1 and TRBJ2-2, is KAGVTQTPRYLIKTRGQQVTLSCSPISGHRSVSWYQQTPGQGLQFLFEYFSETQRNKGNFPGRFSGRQFSNSRSEMNVSTLELGDSALYLCASSLSGGDNTGELFFGEGSRLTVL.

The chain links TRBV27 to TRBJ1-6, with D possibly being TRBD1 (5 bases). V was shortened by 5 bases and J by 0 bases, with 11 bases between the two germline ends. The CDR3 loop spans 16 amino acids. Looked up from germline, CDR1 is MNHEY and CDR2 is SMNVEV (reference sequence). CDR3: CASSPRGVSYNSPLHF. The CDR3 region has the DNA TGTGCCAGCAGTCCCCGGGGGGTCTCCTATAATTCACCCCTCCACTTT.

The CDR3 reads CASSLAGKNIQYF. In DNA form, the CDR3 reads TGTGCCAGCAGCTTGGCCGGGAAAAACATTCAGTACTTC. The V and J genes are TRBV5-6 and TRBJ2-4; D not certain. The V gene's germline CDR1 is SGHDT and CDR2 YYEEEE. V gave up 0 bases and J gave up 4 bases, with 5 bases separating them. The CDR3 is made up of 13 amino acids. Variable domain in full (rest from reference TRBV5-6 and TRBJ2-4): DAGVTQSPTHLIKTRGQQVTLRCSPKSGHDTVSWYQQALGQGPQFIFQYYEEEERQRGNFPDRFSGHQFPNYSSELNVNALLLGDSALYLCASSLAGKNIQYFGAGTRLSVL.

This clone was counted once. In nucleotides, the CDR3 is TGTGCCATCGGAGCACGGGCGGGAGAGGGGGGCGGCAATGAGCAGTTCTTC. Its translation: CAIGARAGEGGGNEQFF. The gene calls are TRBV10-3 and TRBJ2-1; tentative D call: TRBD2 (7 bases). The CDR3 consists of 17 residues. V dropped 8 bases and J dropped 6 bases, with 26 bases sitting between them. Per the germline V gene, CDR1 is ENHRY and CDR2 is SYGVKD.

The CDR3 sequence: CASSFLLAGSYNEQFF. CDR3 nucleotide sequence: TGTGCCAGCAGCTTCTTACTAGCGGGGTCCTACAATGAGCAGTTCTTC. The rearrangement uses TRBV5-8 and TRBJ2-1; 10 positions agree with TRBD2. V lost 2 bases to trimming and J lost 1 base; unmatched junction nucleotides: 3. Per germline, CDR1 SGHTS and CDR2 YDEGEE. CDR3 length: 16 residues.